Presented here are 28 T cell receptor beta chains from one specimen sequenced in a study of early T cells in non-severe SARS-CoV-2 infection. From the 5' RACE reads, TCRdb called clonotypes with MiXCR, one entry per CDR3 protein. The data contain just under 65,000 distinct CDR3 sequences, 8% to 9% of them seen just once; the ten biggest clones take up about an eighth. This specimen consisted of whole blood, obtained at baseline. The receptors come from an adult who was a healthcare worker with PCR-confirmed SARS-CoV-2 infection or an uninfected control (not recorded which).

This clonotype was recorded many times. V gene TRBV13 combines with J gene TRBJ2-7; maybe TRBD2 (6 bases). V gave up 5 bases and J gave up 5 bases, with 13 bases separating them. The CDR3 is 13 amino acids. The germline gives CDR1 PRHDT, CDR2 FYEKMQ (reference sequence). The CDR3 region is CASSLRGGNEQYF. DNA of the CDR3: TGTGCCAGCAGCCTCCGGGGCGGGAACGAGCAGTACTTC.

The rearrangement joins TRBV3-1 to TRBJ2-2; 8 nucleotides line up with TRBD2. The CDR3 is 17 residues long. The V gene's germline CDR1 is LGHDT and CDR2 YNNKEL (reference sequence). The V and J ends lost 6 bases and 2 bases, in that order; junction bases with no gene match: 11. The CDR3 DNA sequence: TGTGCCAGCAGTCCTCCCCTAGCGGGCTTAAACACCGGGGAGCTGTTTTTT. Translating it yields CASSPPLAGLNTGELFF.

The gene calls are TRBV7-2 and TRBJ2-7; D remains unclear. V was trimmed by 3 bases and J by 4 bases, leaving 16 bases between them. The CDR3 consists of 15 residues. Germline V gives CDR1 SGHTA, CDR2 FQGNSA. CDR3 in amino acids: CASSFLLGRSYEQYF. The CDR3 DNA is TGTGCCAGCAGCTTTTTATTAGGGCGGAGTTACGAGCAGTACTTC. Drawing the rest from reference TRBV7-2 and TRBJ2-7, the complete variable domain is GAGVSQSPSNKVTEKGKDVELRCDPISGHTALYWYRQSLGQGLEFLIYFQGNSAPDKSGLPSDRFSAERTGGSVSTLTIQRTQQEDSAVYLCASSFLLGRSYEQYFGPGTRLTVT.

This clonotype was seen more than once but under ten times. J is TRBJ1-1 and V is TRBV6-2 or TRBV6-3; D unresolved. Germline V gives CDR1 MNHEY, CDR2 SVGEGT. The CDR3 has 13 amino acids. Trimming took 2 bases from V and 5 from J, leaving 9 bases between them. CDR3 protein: CASSYLGLTEAFF. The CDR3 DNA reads TGTGCCAGCAGTTACCTGGGGTTGACTGAAGCTTTCTTT.

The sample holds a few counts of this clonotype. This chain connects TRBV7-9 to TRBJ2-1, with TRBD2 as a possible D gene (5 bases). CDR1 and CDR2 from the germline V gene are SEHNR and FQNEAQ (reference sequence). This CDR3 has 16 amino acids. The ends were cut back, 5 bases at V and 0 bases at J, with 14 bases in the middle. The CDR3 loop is CASSPPSWSSYNEQFF. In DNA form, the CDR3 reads TGTGCCAGCAGCCCGCCTAGCTGGAGCTCCTACAATGAGCAGTTCTTC.

The CDR3 protein is CASSLELASNNEQFF. CDR3 in DNA: TGTGCCAGCAGCTTAGAACTAGCGAGCAACAATGAGCAGTTCTTC. The gene calls are TRBV11-2 and TRBJ2-1; 7 bases fit TRBD2. The CDR3 is 15 amino acids. V shed 0 bases and J 5 bases; nucleotides not matched to a gene: 4. Germline CDR1 is SGHAT and CDR2 is FQNNGV.

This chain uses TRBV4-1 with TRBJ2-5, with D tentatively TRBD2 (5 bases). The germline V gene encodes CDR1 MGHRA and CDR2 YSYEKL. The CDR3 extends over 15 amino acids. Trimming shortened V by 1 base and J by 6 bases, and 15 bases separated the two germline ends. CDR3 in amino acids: CASSQAGRGLKTQYF. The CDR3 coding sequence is TGCGCCAGCAGCCAAGCAGGTAGAGGGTTGAAGACCCAGTACTTC.

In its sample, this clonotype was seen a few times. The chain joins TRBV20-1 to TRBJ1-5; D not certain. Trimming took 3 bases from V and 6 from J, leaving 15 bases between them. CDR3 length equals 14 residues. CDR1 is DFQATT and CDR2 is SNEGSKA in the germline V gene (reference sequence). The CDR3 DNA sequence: TGCAGTGCTAGTCCAGGTGCATATGGTCAGCCCCAGCATTTT. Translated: CSASPGAYGQPQHF.

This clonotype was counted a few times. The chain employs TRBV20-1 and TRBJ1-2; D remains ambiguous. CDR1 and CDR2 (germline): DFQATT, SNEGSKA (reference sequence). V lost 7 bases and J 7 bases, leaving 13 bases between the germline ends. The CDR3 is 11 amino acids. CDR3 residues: CSGRVNPGYTF. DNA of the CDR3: TGCAGTGGGAGGGTAAATCCTGGCTACACCTTC.

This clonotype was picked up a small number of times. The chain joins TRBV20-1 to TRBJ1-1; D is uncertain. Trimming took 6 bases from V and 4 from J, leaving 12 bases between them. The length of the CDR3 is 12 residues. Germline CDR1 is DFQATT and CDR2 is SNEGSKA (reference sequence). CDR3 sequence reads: CSASDVGTEAFF. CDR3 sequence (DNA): TGCAGTGCCTCTGACGTGGGCACTGAAGCTTTCTTT.

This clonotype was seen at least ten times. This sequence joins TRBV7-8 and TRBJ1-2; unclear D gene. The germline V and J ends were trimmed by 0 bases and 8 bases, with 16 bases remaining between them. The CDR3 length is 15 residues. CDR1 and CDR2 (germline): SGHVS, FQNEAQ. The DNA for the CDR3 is TGTGCCAGCAGCTTAGCTGCTAGGGCGCCGGGAGGCTACACCTTC. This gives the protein CASSLAARAPGGYTF.

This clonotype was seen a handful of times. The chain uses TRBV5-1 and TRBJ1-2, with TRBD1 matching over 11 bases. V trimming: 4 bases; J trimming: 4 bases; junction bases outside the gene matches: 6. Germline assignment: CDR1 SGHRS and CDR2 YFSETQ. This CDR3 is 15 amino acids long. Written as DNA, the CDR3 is TGCGCCAGCAGCGCGGACAGGGGGCGCCTCTATGGCTACACCTTC. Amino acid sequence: CASSADRGRLYGYTF. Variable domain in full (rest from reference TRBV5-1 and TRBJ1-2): KAGVTQTPRYLIKTRGQQVTLSCSPISGHRSVSWYQQTPGQGLQFLFEYFSETQRNKGNFPGRFSGRQFSNSRSEMNVSTLELGDSALYLCASSADRGRLYGYTFGSGTRLTVV.

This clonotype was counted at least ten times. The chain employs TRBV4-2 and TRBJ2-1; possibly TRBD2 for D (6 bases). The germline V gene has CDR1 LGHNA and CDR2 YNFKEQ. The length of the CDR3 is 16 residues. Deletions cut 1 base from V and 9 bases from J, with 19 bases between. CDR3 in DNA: TGTGCCAGCAGCCAAGGACTAGGATGGCTTGCGGTTGAGCAGTTCTTC. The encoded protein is CASSQGLGWLAVEQFF.

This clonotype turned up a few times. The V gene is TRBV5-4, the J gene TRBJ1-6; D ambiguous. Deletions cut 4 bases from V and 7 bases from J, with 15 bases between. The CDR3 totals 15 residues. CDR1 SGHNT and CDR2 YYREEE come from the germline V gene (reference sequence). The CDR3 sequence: CASSDVPASNSPLHF. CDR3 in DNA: TGTGCCAGCAGCGATGTACCAGCCTCAAATTCACCCCTCCACTTT.

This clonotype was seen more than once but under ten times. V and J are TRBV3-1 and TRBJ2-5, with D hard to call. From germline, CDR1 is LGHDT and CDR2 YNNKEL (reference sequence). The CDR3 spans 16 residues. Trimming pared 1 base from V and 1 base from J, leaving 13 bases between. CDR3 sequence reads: CASSQGSPLLQETQYF. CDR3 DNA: TGTGCCAGCAGCCAAGGGTCACCGCTCCTCCAAGAGACCCAGTACTTC.

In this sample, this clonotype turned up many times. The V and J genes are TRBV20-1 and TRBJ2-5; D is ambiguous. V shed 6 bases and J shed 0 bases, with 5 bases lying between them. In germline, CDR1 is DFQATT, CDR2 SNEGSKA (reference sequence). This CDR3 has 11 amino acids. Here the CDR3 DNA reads TGCAGTGCCCAACACCAAGAGACCCAGTACTTC. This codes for CSAQHQETQYF.

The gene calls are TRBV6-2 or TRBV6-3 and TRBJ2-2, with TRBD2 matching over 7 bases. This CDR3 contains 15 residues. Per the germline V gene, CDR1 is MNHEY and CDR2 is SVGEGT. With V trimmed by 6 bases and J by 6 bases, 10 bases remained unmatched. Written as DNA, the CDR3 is TGTGCCAGCAGCCCTGGACTAGGTGCATCCGGGGAGCTGTTTTTT. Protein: CASSPGLGASGELFF.

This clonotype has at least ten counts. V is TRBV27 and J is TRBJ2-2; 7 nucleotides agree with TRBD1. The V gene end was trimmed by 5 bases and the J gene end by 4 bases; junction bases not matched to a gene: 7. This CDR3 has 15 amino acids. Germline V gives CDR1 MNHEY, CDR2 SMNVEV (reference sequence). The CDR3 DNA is TGTGCCAGCAGTCTTAGACAGGGCGGCACCGGGGAGCTGTTTTTT. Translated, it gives CASSLRQGGTGELFF.

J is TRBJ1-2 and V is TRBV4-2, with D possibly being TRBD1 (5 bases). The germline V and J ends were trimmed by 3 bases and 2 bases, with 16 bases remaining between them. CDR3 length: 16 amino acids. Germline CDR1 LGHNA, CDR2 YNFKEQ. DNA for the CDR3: TGTGCCAGCAGCCAGGTTACCGGGACCCCAAACTATGGCTACACCTTC. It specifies CASSQVTGTPNYGYTF.

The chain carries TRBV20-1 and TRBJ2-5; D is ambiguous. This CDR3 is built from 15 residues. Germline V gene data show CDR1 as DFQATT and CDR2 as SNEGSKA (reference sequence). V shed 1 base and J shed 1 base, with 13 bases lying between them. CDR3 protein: CSARARKAVQETQYF. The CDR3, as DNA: TGCAGTGCTAGAGCGCGAAAGGCGGTCCAAGAGACCCAGTACTTC.

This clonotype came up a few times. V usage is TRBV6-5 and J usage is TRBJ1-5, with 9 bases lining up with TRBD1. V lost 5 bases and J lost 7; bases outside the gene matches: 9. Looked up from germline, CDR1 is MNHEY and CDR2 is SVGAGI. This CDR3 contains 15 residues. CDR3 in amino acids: CASSPGQGVGQPQHF. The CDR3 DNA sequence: TGTGCCAGCAGTCCGGGACAGGGCGTTGGGCAGCCCCAGCATTTT.

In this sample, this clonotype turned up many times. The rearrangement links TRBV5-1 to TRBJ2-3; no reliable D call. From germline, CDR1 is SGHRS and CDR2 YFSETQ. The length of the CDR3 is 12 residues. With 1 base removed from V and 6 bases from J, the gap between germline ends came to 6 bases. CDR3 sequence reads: CASSLTTDTQYF. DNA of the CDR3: TGCGCCAGCAGCTTGACAACGGATACGCAGTATTTT.

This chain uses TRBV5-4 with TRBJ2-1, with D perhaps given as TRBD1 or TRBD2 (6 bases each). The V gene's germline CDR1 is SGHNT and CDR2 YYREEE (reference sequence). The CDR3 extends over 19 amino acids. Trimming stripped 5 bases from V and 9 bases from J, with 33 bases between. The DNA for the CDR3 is TGTGCCAGCAGATCGAGCCGGGGGTCTGGCGGGACAAACTGGGGTGAGCAGTTCTTC. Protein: CASRSSRGSGGTNWGEQFF.

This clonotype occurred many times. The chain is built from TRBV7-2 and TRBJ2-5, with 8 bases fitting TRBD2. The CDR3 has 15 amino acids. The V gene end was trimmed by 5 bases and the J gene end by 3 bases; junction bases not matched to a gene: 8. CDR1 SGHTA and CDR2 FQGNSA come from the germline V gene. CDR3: CASSPRGTREETQYF. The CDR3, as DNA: TGTGCCAGCAGCCCAAGGGGGACTAGAGAAGAGACCCAGTACTTC.

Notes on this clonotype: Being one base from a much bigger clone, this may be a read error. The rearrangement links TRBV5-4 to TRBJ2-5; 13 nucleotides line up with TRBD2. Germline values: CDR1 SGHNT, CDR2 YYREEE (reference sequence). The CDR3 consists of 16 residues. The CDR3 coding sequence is TGTGCCAGCAGCGTCCGACTAGCGGGAGGAGCCGAGACCCGGTACTTC. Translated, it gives CASSVRLAGGAETRYF.

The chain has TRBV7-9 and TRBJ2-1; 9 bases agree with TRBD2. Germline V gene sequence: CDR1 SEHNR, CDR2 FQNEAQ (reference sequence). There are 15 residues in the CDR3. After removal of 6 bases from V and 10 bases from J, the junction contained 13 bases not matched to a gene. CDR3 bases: TGTGCCAGCAGGTTTCAACTAGCGGGCGGGGGAGAGCAGTTCTTC. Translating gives CASRFQLAGGGEQFF.

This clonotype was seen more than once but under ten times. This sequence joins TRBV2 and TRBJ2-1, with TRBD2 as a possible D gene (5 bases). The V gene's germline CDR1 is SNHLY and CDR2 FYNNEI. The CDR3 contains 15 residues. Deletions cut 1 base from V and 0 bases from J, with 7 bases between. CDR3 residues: CASSEGGSSYNEQFF. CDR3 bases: TGTGCCAGCAGTGAAGGAGGGAGCTCCTACAATGAGCAGTTCTTC.

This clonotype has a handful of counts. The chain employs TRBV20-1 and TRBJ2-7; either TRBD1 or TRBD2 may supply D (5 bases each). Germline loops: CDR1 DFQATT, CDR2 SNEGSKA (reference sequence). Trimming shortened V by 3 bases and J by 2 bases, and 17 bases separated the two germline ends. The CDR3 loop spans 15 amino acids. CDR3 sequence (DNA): TGCAGTGCTAGTCGGGACCAGAATATGGCCTACGAGCAGTACTTC. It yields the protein CSASRDQNMAYEQYF.